The entry below gives a single T cell receptor beta chain sequence along with its context. The data originate from a study of blood T cell repertoires in COVID-19. Overall study: Sample material is recorded as cDNA or gDNA derived from T cells, B-cell-depleted T cells, or PBMCs.

V was clipped by 3 bases and J by 9 bases, with 21 bases between them. Per germline, CDR1 SGHNT and CDR2 YENEEA. CDR3 length equals 17 residues. In the original processing: Researchers report that nucleated cell counts were estimated from reference gene primer amplification. This table comes from immunoSEQ multiplex PCR, and its TCRdb copy is limited to in-frame clones, with some not included. From that table come the V and J calls and clone size; the DNA was used to work out D and trimming. This table has some 250,000 clones, 82% appearing once. The sequence derives from a woman in her sixties with active or convalescent COVID-19. The J gene is TRBJ1-6, the V gene TRBV11-3; D is ambiguous. The sequenced sample consisted of peripheral blood. The CDR3 is CASSFEGSRRTGSPLHF. CDR3 bases: TGTGCCAGCAGCTTTGAAGGCTCTCGGAGAACGGGTTCACCCCTCCACTTT.